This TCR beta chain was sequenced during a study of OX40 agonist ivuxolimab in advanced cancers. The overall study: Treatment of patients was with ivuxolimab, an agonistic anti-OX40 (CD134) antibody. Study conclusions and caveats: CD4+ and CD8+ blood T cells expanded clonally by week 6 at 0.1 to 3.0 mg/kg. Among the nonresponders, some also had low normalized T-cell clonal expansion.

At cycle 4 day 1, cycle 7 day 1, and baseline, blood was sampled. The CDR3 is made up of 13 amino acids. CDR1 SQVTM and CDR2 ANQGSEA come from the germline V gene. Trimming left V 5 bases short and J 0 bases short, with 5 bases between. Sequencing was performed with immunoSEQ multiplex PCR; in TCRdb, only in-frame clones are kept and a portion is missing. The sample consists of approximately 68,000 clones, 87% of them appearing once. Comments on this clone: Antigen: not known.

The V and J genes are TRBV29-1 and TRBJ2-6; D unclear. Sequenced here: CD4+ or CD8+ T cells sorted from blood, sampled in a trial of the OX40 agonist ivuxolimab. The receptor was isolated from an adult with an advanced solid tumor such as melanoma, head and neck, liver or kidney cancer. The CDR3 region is CSVSPSGANVLTF. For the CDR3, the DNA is TGCAGCGTTTCCCCCTCTGGGGCCAACGTCCTGACTTTC.